This TCR beta chain was sequenced in a study of beta chain features in type 1 diabetes. The whole isolated RNA underwent reverse transcription, so sequencing captured expressed TCRB transcripts. Assay used: immunoSEQ multiplex PCR; TCRdb lists only in-frame clones, some missing. Here the sample spans about 220,000 clones, approximately 11% being singletons. The trim removed 2 bases at V and 6 bases at J, leaving 10 bases unmatched. The germline CDR1 and CDR2 sequences are ENHRY and SYGVKD. The CDR3 extends over 16 amino acids. V gene TRBV10-3 combines with J gene TRBJ2-5; 9 nucleotides line up with TRBD2. The specimen was central memory CD4+ T cells from blood. This sequence was found in a man between 18 and 35 years old in good health. CDR3 sequence: CAISEGRASGDQTQYF. CDR3 sequence (DNA): TGTGCCATCAGTGAGGGAAGGGCTAGCGGGGACCAGACCCAGTACTTC.